Sequencing of this TCR beta chain was carried out in a study of T cells in Graves' hyperthyroidism and ophthalmopathy. General study results and limits: Most clonotypes that expanded in the thyroid above 0.001 also showed up in blood. The model foresaw ophthalmopathy a median 6.5 months prior to onset.

Ophthalmopathy patients showed a Clinical Activity Score of at least 3, NOSPECS grade of at least 4 and duration under 3 months. Clinical symptoms, serum thyroxine, TRAb, thyroid ultrasound and orbital computed tomography established diagnosis. This clonotype was observed many times. Its antigen remains unidentified. Germline CDR1 SGHVS, CDR2 FQNEAQ. The CDR3 is 18 residues long. V dropped 2 bases and J dropped 3; count of bases not matched to a gene: 8. Researchers took RNA transcripts and amplified the TCR beta CDR3 regions from them. The study used the HTBI primer set for a first-round RT-PCR of the TCR CDR3. Each CDR3 protein gets one entry after TCRdb re-called the multiplex PCR reads with MiXCR. Of fewer than 400,000 distinct CDR3 sequences in the sample, about 14% were seen once.

Sequenced material: blood. The TCR comes from a man in his fifties with Graves' ophthalmopathy. The gene calls are TRBV7-8 and TRBJ2-7, with TRBD2 identical over 15 bases. The CDR3 sequence is CASSLRGLAGGPNYEQYF. The CDR3, as DNA: TGTGCCAGCAGCTTAAGGGGACTAGCGGGAGGTCCAAACTACGAGCAGTACTTC.